Given below is one T cell receptor beta chain in context. As yet, its antigen is unknown. This sample is drawn from a study of identical twins. Study-level findings and limits: Fewer insertions characterized abundant cord blood beta clonotypes, whereas memory repertoires showed none.

TCRdb redid the calling of the 5' RACE reads with MiXCR, one entry per CDR3 protein. The table includes 410,000 or so distinct CDR3 sequences, less than 20% detected once. Sequences were obtained from naive T cells sorted from blood. This TCR was sampled from a man in his fifties or sixties in good health.

The CDR3 DNA follows: TGCGCCAGCAGCTTGACCACAGGGTTGGACACCGGGGAGCTGTTTTTT. This translates into CASSLTTGLDTGELFF. The chain couples TRBV5-1 to TRBJ2-2, with D possibly TRBD1 on 6 matching bases. The V and J ends lost 1 base and 3 bases respectively, with 13 bases between them. This CDR3 spans 16 amino acids. The germline gives CDR1 SGHRS, CDR2 YFSETQ.